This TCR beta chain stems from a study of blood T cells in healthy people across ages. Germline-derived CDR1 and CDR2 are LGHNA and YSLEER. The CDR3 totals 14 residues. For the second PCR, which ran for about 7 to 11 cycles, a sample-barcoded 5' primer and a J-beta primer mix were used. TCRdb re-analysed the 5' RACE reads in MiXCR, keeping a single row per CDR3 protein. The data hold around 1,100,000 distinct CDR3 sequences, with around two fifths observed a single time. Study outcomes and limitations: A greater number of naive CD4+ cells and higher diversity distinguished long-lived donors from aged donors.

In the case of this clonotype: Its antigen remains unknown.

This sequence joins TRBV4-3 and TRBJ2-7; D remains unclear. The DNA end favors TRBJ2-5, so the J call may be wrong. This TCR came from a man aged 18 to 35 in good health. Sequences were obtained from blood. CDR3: CASSQEMWAETQYF. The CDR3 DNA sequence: TGCGCCAGCAGCCAAGAGATGTGGGCAGAGACCCAGTACTTC.